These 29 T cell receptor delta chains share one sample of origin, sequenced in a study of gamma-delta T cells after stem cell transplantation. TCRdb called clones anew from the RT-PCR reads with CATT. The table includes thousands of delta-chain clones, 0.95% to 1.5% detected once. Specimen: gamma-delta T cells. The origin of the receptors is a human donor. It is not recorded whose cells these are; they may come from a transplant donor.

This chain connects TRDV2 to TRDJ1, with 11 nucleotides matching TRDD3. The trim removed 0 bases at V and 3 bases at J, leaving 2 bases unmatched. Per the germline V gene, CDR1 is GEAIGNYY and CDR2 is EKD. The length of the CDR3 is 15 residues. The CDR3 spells CACDTVGDTSDKLIF. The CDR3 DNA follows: TGTGCCTGTGACACCGTGGGGGATACGTCCGATAAACTCATCTTT.

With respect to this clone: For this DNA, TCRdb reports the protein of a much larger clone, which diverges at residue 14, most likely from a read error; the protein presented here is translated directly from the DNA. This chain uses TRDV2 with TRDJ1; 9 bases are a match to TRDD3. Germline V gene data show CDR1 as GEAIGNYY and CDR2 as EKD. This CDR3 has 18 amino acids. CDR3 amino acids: CACDRVLGDRINTVKLIF. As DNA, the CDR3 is TGTGCCTGTGACCGGGTACTGGGGGACCGCATCAACACCGTTAAACTCATCTTT.

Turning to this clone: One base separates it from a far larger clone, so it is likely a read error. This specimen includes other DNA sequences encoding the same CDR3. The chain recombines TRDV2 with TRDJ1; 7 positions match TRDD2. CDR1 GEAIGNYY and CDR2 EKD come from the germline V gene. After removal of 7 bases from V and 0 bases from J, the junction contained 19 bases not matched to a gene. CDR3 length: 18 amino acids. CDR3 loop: CACDGLPLRGGDTDKLIF. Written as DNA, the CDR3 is TGTGCCTGCGACGGCCTTCCTCTACGGGGAGGAGACACCGATAAACTCATCTTT.

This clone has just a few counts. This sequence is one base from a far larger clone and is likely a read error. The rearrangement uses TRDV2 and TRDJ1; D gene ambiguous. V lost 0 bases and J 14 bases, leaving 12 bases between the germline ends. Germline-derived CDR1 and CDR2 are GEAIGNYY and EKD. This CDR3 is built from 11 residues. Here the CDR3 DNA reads TGTGCCTGTGACACCGGGTCCGGGTGGATCTTT. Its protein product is CACDTGSGWIF.

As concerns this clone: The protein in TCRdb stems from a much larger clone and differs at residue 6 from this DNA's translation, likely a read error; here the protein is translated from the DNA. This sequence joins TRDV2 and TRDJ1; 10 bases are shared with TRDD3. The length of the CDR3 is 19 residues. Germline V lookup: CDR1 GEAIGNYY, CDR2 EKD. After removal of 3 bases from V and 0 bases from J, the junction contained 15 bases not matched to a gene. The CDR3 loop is CACDWAGAGDTRNTDKLIF. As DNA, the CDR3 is TGTGCCTGTGACTGGGCTGGTGCGGGGGATACGCGAAACACCGATAAACTCATCTTT.

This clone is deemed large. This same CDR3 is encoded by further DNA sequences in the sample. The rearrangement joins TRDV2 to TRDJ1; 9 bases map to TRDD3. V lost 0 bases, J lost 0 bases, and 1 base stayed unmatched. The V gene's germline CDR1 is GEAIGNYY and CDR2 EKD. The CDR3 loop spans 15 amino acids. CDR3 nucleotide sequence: TGTGCCTGTGACACCGGGGATACGTACACCGATAAACTCATCTTT. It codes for CACDTGDTYTDKLIF.

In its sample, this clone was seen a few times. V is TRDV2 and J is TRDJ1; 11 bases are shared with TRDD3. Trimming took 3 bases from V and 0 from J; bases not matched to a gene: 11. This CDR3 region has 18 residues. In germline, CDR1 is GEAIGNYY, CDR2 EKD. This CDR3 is CACDPVAGGYHYTDKLIF. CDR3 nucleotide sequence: TGTGCCTGTGACCCCGTGGCTGGGGGATACCATTACACCGATAAACTCATCTTT.

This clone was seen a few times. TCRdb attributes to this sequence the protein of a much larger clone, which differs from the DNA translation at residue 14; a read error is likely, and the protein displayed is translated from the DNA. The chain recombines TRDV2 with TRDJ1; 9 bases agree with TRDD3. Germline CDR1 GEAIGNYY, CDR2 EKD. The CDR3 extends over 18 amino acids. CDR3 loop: CACDRVLGDRINTNKLIF. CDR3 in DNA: TGTGCCTGTGACCGGGTACTGGGGGACCGCATCAACACCAATAAACTCATCTTT.

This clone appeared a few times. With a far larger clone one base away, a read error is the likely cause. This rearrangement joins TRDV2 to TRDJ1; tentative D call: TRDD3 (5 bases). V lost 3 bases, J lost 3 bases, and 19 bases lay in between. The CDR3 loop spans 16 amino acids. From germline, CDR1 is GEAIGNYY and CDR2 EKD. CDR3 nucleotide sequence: TGTGCCTGTGACGATCTTGGGAGATACCGGGCCGATAAACTCATCTTT. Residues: CACDDLGRYRADKLIF.

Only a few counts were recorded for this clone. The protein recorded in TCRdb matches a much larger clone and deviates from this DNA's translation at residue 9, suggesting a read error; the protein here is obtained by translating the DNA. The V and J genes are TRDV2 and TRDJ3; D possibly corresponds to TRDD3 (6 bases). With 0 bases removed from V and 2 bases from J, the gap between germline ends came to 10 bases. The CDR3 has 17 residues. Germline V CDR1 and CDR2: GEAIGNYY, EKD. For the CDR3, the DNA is TGTGCCTGTGACACCGTTGGGGGGGCCTGGGACACCCGACAGATGTTTTTC. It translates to CACDTVGGAWDTRQMFF.

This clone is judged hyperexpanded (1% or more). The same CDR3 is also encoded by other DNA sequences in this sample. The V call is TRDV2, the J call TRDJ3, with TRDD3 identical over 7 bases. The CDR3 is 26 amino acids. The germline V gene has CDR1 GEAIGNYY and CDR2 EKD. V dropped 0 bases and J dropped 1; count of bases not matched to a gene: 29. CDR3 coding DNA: TGTGCCTGTGACACCGTAAAGCCCCCGGGGCTGGGGGCCACCCTTCTCAGTTCCTGGGACACCCGACAGATGTTTTTC. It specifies CACDTVKPPGLGATLLSSWDTRQMFF.

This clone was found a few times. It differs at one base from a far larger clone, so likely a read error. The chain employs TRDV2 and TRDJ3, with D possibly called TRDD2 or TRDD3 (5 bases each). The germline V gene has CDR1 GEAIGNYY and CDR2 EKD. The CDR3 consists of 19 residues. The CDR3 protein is CACDTPSSTGSWDARQMFF. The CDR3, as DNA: TGTGCCTGTGACACGCCAAGCTCAACTGGTTCCTGGGACGCCCGACAGATGTTTTTC.

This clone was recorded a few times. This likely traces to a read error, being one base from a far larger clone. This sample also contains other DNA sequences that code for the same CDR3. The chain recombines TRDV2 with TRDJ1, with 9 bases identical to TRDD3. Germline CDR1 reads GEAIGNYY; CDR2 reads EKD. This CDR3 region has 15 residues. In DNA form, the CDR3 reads TGTGCCTGTGACACCGGGGATACGTACACCGATAAGCTCATCTTT. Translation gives CACDTGDTYTDKLIF.

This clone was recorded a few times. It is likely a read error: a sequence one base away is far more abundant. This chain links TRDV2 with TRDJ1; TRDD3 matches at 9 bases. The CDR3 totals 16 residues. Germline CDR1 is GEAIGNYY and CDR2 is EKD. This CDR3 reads CACDGLLGENTDELIF. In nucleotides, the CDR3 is TGTGCCTGTGACGGCTTACTGGGGGAAAACACCGATGAACTCATCTTT.

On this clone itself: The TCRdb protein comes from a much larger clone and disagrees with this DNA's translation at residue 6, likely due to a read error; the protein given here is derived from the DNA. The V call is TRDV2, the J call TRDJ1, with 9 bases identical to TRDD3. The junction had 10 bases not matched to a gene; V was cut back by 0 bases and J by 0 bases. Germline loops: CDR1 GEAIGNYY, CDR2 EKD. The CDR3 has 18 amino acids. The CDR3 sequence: CACDTSSGGYHYTDKLIF. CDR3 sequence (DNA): TGTGCCTGTGACACCTCATCCGGGGGATACCATTACACCGATAAACTCATCTTT.

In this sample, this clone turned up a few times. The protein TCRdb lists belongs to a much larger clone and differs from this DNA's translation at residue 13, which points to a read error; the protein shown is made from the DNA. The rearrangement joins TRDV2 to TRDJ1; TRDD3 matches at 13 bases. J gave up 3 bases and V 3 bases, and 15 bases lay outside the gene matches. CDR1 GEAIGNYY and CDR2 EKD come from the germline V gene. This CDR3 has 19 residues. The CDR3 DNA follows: TGTGCCTGTGACGCTCTACTGGGGGATACGCGAAATAAACCCGATAAACTCATCTTT. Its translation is CACDALLGDTRNKPDKLIF.

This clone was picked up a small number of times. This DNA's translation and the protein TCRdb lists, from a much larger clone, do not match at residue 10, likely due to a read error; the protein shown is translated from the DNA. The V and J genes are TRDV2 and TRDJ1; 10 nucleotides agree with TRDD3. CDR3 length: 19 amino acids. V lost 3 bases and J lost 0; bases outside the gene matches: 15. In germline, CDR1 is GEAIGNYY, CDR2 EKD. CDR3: CACDWLGDTSTLYTDKLIF. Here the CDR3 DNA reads TGTGCCTGTGACTGGTTGGGGGATACAAGTACCCTTTACACCGATAAACTCATCTTT.

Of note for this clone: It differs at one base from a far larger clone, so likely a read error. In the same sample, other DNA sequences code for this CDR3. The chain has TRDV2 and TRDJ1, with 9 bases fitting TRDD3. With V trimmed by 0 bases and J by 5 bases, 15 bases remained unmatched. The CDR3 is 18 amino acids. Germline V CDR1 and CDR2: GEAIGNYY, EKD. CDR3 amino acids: CACDTFYSGGSEGDKLIF. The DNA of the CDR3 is TGTGCCTGTGACACCTTTTACTCTGGGGGATCGGAGGGTGATAAACTCATCTTT.

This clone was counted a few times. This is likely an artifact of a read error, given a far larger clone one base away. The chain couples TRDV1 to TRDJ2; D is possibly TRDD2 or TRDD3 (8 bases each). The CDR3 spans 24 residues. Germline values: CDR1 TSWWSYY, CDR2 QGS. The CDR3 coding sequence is TGTGCTCTTGGGGAACCAGACTTCCTACAAGTCTCGGGGGATAATCCTCCTTTGACAGCACAACCCTTCTTT. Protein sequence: CALGEPDFLQVSGDNPPLTAQPFF.

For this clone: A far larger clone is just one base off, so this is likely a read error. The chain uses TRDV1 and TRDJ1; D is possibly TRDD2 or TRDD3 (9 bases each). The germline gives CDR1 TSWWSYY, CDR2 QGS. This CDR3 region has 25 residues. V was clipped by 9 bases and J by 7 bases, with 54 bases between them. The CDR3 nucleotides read TGTGCTCTGCGGAGCTCCGCACCCTCAAATTCCCCTCACCTTCCTACCGTGGGGGATATCGGTAAACTCATCTTT. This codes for CALRSSAPSNSPHLPTVGDIGKLIF.

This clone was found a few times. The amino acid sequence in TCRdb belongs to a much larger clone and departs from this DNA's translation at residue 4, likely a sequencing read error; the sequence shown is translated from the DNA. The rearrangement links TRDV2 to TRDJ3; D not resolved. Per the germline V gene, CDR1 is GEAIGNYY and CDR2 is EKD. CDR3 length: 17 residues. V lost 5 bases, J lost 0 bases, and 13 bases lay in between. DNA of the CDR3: TGTGCCTGTGGCACTGTTCTAAGCTCCTGGGACACCCGACAGATGTTTTTC. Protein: CACGTVLSSWDTRQMFF.

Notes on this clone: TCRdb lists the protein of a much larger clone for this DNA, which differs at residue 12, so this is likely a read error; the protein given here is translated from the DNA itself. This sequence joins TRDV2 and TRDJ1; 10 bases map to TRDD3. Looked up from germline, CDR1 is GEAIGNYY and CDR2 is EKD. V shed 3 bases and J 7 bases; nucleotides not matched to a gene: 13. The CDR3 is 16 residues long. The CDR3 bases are TGTGCCTGTGACGCGCTAGTACTGGGGGATTCCGGTAAACTCATCTTT. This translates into CACDALVLGDSGKLIF.

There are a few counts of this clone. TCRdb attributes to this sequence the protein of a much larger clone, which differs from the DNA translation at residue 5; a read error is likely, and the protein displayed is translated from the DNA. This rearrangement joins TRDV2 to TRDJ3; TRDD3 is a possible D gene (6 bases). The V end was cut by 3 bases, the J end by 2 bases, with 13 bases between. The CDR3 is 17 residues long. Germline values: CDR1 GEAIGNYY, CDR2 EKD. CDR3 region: CACDAVGGTWDTRQMFF. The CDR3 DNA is TGTGCCTGTGACGCCGTTGGGGGGACCTGGGACACCCGACAGATGTTTTTC.

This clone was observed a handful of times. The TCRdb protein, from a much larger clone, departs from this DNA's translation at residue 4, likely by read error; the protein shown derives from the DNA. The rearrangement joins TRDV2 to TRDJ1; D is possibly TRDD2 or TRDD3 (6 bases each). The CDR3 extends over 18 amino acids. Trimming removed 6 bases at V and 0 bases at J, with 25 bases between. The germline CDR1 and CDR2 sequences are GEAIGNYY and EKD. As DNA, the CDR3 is TGTGCCTGTTACCGGCTTCCTGGGGAAGCTCCGTACACCGATAAACTCATCTTT. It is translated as CACYRLPGEAPYTDKLIF.

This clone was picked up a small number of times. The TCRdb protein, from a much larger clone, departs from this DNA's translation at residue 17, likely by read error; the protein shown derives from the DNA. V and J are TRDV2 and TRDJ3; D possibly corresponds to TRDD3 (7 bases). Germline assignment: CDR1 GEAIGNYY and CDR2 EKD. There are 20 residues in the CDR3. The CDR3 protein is CACDKALGFLSSWDTRKMFF. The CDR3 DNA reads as TGTGCCTGTGACAAAGCACTGGGGTTCCTAAGCTCCTGGGACACCCGAAAGATGTTTTTC.

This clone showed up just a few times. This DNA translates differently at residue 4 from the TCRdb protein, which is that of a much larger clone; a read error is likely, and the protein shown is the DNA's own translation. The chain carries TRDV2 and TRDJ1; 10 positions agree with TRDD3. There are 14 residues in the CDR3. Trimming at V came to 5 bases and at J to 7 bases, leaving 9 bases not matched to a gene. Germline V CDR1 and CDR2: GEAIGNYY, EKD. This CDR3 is CACALGDSSGKLIF. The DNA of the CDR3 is TGTGCCTGTGCGCTGGGGGATAGCTCTGGTAAACTCATCTTT.

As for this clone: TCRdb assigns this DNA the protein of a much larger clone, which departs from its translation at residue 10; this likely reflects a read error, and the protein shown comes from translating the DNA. The CDR3 DNA reads as TGTGCCTGTGACTGGGTTGGTGCGGGGGGTACGCGAAACACCGATAAACTCATCTTT. Translated, it gives CACDWVGAGGTRNTDKLIF. The chain has TRDV2 and TRDJ1, with D possibly matching TRDD3 (5 bases). This CDR3 has 19 residues. Germline V gene data show CDR1 as GEAIGNYY and CDR2 as EKD. Trimming cost V 3 bases and J 0 bases, with 25 bases left between them.

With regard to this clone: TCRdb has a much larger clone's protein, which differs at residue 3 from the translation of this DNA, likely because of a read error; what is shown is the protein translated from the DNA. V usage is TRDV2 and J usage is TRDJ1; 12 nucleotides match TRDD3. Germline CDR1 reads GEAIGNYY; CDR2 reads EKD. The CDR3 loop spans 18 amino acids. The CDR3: CAYDRLVLGDTLTDKLIF. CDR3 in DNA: TGTGCCTATGACCGTTTGGTACTGGGGGATACCCTCACCGATAAACTCATCTTT.

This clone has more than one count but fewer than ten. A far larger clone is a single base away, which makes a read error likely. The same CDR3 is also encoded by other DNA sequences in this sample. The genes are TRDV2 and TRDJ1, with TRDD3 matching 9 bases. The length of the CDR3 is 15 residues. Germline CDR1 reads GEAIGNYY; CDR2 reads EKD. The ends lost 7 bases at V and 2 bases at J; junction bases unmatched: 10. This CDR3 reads CACVWLGDKTDKLIF. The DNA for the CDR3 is TGTGCCTGCGTGTGGTTGGGGGATAAGACCGATAAACTCATCTTT.